This T cell receptor (beta chain) comes out of a study of blood T cell repertoires in COVID-19. In the study overall: Specimens from acute and convalescent COVID-19 originated in the United States, Italy and Spain. Nucleic acid was either cDNA or gDNA, and it came from T cells, B-cell-depleted T cells, or PBMCs.

Per the original methods: Researchers report that nucleated cell counts were estimated from reference gene primer amplification. Measured with immunoSEQ multiplex PCR; TCRdb has only the in-frame clones, and not every one. V and J calls and clone size are copied from that table; D and trimming were computed from the DNA. The sample gives 270,000 or so clones, around 89% of which show up once; about 4.2% is in the top ten. The specimen sequenced was peripheral blood. The receptor was derived from a man in his forties with acute or convalescent COVID-19.

This CDR3 is CASSPQGGYGYTF. CDR3 in DNA: TGTGCCAGCTCACCCCAGGGAGGCTATGGCTACACCTTC. V gene TRBV18 combines with J gene TRBJ1-2; possibly TRBD1 for D (5 bases). This CDR3 is built from 13 residues. Germline V gene lookup returns CDR1 KGHSH and CDR2 LQKENI. The V end was cut by 3 bases, the J end by 4 bases, with 9 bases between.